Below, one T cell receptor (beta chain) is given with its context. The repertoire was sequenced with immunoSEQ multiplex PCR; TCRdb's copy has only in-frame clones and lacks some. The table shows roughly 56,000 clones, with 95% to 98% occurring only once. This sample is drawn from a study of siplizumab effects on memory and regulatory T cells. The specimen sequenced was naive CD8+ T cells sorted from blood. This receptor was taken from a human donor in good health.

The CDR3 protein is CASSPTSGQGGRETQYF. CDR3 DNA: TGTGCCAGTAGTCCGACCTCGGGACAGGGAGGGCGAGAGACCCAGTACTTC. V and J are TRBV19 and TRBJ2-5; 9 positions match TRBD1. In germline, CDR1 is LNHDA, CDR2 SQIVND (reference sequence). Trimming cost V 5 bases and J 4 bases; bases outside gene matches: 14. The CDR3 totals 17 residues.